The next 5 T cell receptor beta chains were all read from a single sample in a study of molecular identifiers for immune sequencing clone quantification. TCRdb itself ran the PCR reads through MiXCR, one entry per CDR3 protein. The data contain some 65,000 distinct CDR3 sequences, around 18% of them singletons. The sample consisted of naive CD8+ T cells from blood, with Jurkat cell RNA spiked in. Regarding subset: FACS-sorted CD8+CD4-CCR7+CD45RA+ naive T cells. The receptor set was obtained from a human donor in good health. Some libraries in this study had Jurkat cell RNA spiked in.

This clonotype turned up a few times. The J gene is TRBJ2-1, the V gene TRBV13; D is uncertain. V lost 2 bases to trimming and J lost 0 bases, with 8 bases between them. From germline, CDR1 is PRHDT and CDR2 FYEKMQ (reference sequence). This CDR3 region has 15 residues. The CDR3 DNA reads as TGTGCCAGCAGCTTACGGGTGAGCTCCTACAATGAGCAGTTCTTC. Amino acids: CASSLRVSSYNEQFF.

This clonotype was observed at least ten times. V and J are TRBV13 and TRBJ2-3; D is uncertain. The CDR3 totals 12 residues. Germline V lookup: CDR1 PRHDT, CDR2 FYEKMQ (reference sequence). V was cut by 8 bases and J by 4 bases, with 10 bases left in between. CDR3 residues: CASSLGADTQYF. CDR3 sequence (DNA): TGTGCCAGCTCCTTGGGCGCAGATACGCAGTATTTT.

Many counts were recorded for this clonotype. The chain couples TRBV4-3 to TRBJ2-7, with D tentatively TRBD2 (6 bases). Germline V gene sequence: CDR1 LGHNA, CDR2 YSLEER. V lost 1 base and J lost 6, with 19 bases in between. The CDR3 is made up of 16 amino acids. The CDR3 DNA is TGCGCCAGCAGCCAAGGCCAGGGACTCATCTCGGGCGAGCAGTACTTC. It specifies CASSQGQGLISGEQYF.

Details on this clonotype: This could be a read error, since a much larger clone is one nucleotide away. V and J are TRBV6-1 and TRBJ1-1, with D hard to call. Germline V CDR1 and CDR2: MNHNS, SASEGT. There are 14 residues in the CDR3. CDR3 DNA: TGTGCCCGCAGTGAACTAGGGTCGGACACTGAAGCTTTCTTT. Protein product: CARSELGSDTEAFF.

This clonotype was picked up many times. The J gene is TRBJ2-7, the V gene TRBV10-3; 8 bases map to TRBD2. The J segment lost 0 bases and the V segment lost 11 bases, leaving 9 bases of the junction unmatched. Germline assignment: CDR1 ENHRY and CDR2 SYGVKD. This CDR3 spans 14 amino acids. As DNA, the CDR3 is TGTGCCGTCGGACTAGCTGACAGCTCCTACGAGCAGTACTTC. Encoded protein: CAVGLADSSYEQYF.